These 19 T cell receptor beta chains came from one sample sequenced in a study of T cell repertoires in cytomegalovirus infection (dated by TCRdb to about 2019). Their antigen targets remain unknown. TCRdb names Illumina HiSeq 1500 as the instrument used. TCRdb reworked the public reads: Q25 trimming with fastp, MiXCR clone assembly, productive beta chains retained. Duplicate CDR3 protein sequences are folded into a single record with the most common DNA and genes. For this sample there are about 130,000 distinct CDR3 sequences; about 24% appear just once. The ten largest clones add up to about 37% of the sample. Specimen: PBMCs, sequenced either directly or after in vitro stimulation (not recorded which). Receptor source: a human donor in good health (CMV status not recorded). Some clones in this sample may be carry-over from other donors' samples.

This clonotype was counted ten times or more. V is TRBV7-2 and J is TRBJ2-7, with D possibly matching TRBD2 (5 bases). The CDR3 length is 14 residues. From germline, CDR1 is SGHTA and CDR2 FQGNSA. Between the trimmed V and J ends, which lost 3 bases and 4 bases, there was a span of 13 bases. CDR3 sequence: CASSFFGGPYEQYF. CDR3 DNA: TGTGCCAGCAGCTTCTTTGGCGGGCCGTACGAGCAGTACTTC.

This clonotype was recorded at least ten times. The chain has TRBV28 and TRBJ1-1, with 8 bases that match TRBD1. Germline CDR1 is MDHEN and CDR2 is SYDVKM. V was pared by 5 bases and J by 0 bases, with 8 bases of the junction left unmatched. This CDR3 is built from 16 residues. CDR3 in DNA: TGTGCCAGCAGTCCACGGACAGGGCCCATGAACACTGAAGCTTTCTTT. It specifies CASSPRTGPMNTEAFF.

In its sample, this clonotype was seen a few times. This chain uses TRBV7-4 with TRBJ1-2; D unclear. Looked up from germline, CDR1 is SGHVT and CDR2 is SQSDAQ. The germline V and J ends were trimmed by 0 bases and 4 bases, with 6 bases remaining between them. The CDR3 covers 13 residues. The CDR3 DNA sequence: TGTGCCAGCAGCTTAGCTGGGAGCTATGGCTACACCTTC. Translated, it gives CASSLAGSYGYTF.

The rearrangement uses TRBV4-1 and TRBJ2-3; no reliable D call. This CDR3 contains 13 residues. With 2 bases removed from V and 4 bases from J, the gap between germline ends came to 7 bases. The germline gives CDR1 MGHRA, CDR2 YSYEKL. DNA for the CDR3: TGCGCCAGCAGCCAATTGTTCCCAGATACGCAGTATTTT. Translating gives CASSQLFPDTQYF.

In its sample, this clonotype was seen a few times. V and J are TRBV28 and TRBJ1-1; D is unresolved. This CDR3 is 16 amino acids long. The germline CDR1 and CDR2 sequences are MDHEN and SYDVKM. V gave up 4 bases and J gave up 3 bases, with 18 bases separating them. The CDR3, as DNA: TGTGCCAGCAGTTCCGACTACCTGGAAACCGACACTGAAGCTTTCTTT. This translates into CASSSDYLETDTEAFF.

The chain uses TRBV12-3 or TRBV12-4 and TRBJ1-5; 8 bases fit TRBD1. Germline trimming cut 4 bases from V and 1 base from J; bases unmatched to any gene: 3. The CDR3 runs 15 residues. For the CDR3, the DNA is TGTGCCAGCAGTTCACAGGGGGGGAGCAATCAGCCCCAGCATTTT. Residues: CASSSQGGSNQPQHF.

This clonotype was observed at least ten times. This chain joins TRBV7-9 and TRBJ2-1; TRBD2 aligns across 9 bases. Trimming at V came to 6 bases and at J to 9 bases, leaving 9 bases not matched to a gene. The CDR3 runs 14 residues. The germline gives CDR1 SEHNR, CDR2 FQNEAQ (reference sequence). The CDR3 DNA follows: TGTGCCAGCAGTCCGGGGACTAGCAGGCCTGAGCAGTTCTTC. It codes for CASSPGTSRPEQFF.

This clonotype is a singleton in its sample. The chain couples TRBV4-3 to TRBJ2-1; 11 nucleotides align to TRBD2. Germline V gives CDR1 LGHNA, CDR2 YSLEER. V was pared by 4 bases and J by 2 bases, with 4 bases of the junction left unmatched. The CDR3 covers 16 residues. DNA for the CDR3: TGCGCCAGCAGCCCGGGACTAGCGGTTACCTACAATGAGCAGTTCTTC. Translating gives CASSPGLAVTYNEQFF.

The chain links TRBV28 to TRBJ1-1; unclear D gene. CDR3 size: 15 residues. From germline, CDR1 is MDHEN and CDR2 SYDVKM. The V and J ends lost 5 bases and 1 base respectively, with 14 bases between them. The CDR3 sequence: CASSPYGDKNTEAFF. In DNA form, the CDR3 reads TGTGCCAGCAGTCCATACGGCGACAAGAACACTGAAGCTTTCTTT. The full variable domain, in which reference TRBV28 and TRBJ1-1 provide the parts outside the CDR3, is DVKVTQSSRYLVKRTGEKVFLECVQDMDHENMFWYRQDPGLGLRLIYFSYDVKMKEKGDIPEGYSVSREKKERFSLILESASTNQTSMYLCASSPYGDKNTEAFFGQGTRLTVV.

The gene calls are TRBV20-1 and TRBJ2-3, with TRBD2 matching over 9 bases. The germline V gene has CDR1 DFQATT and CDR2 SNEGSKA (reference sequence). The CDR3 runs to 15 residues. V lost 5 bases to trimming and J lost 0 bases; unmatched junction nucleotides: 6. The CDR3 spells CSAGRTSASTDTQYF. CDR3 nucleotides: TGCAGTGCTGGAAGGACTAGCGCAAGCACAGATACGCAGTATTTT.

This clonotype was seen only a few times. The chain joins TRBV19 to TRBJ2-3; 11 bases line up with TRBD2. The CDR3 totals 16 residues. Per the germline V gene, CDR1 is LNHDA and CDR2 is SQIVND (reference sequence). V dropped 6 bases and J dropped 4; count of bases not matched to a gene: 9. The CDR3 DNA follows: TGTGCCAGTAGCACACTAGCGGGAGTAGTCGCAGATACGCAGTATTTT. This sequence encodes CASSTLAGVVADTQYF.

At least ten counts were recorded for this clonotype. This chain uses TRBV7-2 with TRBJ2-7; D unclear. The CDR3 length is 15 residues. The germline CDR1 and CDR2 sequences are SGHTA and FQGNSA. V was shortened by 1 base and J by 2 bases, with 12 bases between the two germline ends. The CDR3, as DNA: TGTGCCAGCAGCTTAGAACCAGGCCGCGCCTACGAGCAGTACTTC. The encoded protein is CASSLEPGRAYEQYF. The complete variable domain, with remaining parts taken from reference TRBV7-2 and TRBJ2-7, reads GAGVSQSPSNKVTEKGKDVELRCDPISGHTALYWYRQSLGQGLEFLIYFQGNSAPDKSGLPSDRFSAERTGGSVSTLTIQRTQQEDSAVYLCASSLEPGRAYEQYFGPGTRLTVT.

This clonotype was observed a handful of times. This rearrangement joins TRBV27 to TRBJ2-7; 7 bases agree with TRBD1. The ends lost 3 bases at V and 5 bases at J; junction bases unmatched: 7. The germline CDR1 and CDR2 sequences are MNHEY and SMNVEV (reference sequence). CDR3 length: 14 residues. CDR3 protein: CASSLLQGYHEQYF. CDR3 DNA: TGTGCCAGCAGTTTGCTACAGGGGTACCACGAGCAGTACTTC.

J is TRBJ2-3 and V is TRBV7-2; tentatively, D is TRBD2 (5 bases). The germline V and J ends were trimmed by 5 bases and 6 bases, with 12 bases remaining between them. This CDR3 region has 13 residues. Germline V gene data show CDR1 as SGHTA and CDR2 as FQGNSA. The CDR3 reads CASSLTPGDTQYF. The CDR3 region has the DNA TGTGCCAGCAGCCTTACCCCGGGGGATACGCAGTATTTT.

The chain recombines TRBV6-6 with TRBJ2-7, with 7 nucleotides matching TRBD2. CDR1 is MNHNY and CDR2 is SVGAGI in the germline V gene (reference sequence). This CDR3 has 14 residues. V lost 5 bases and J lost 0; bases outside the gene matches: 4. Here the CDR3 reads CASSGLDVSYEQYF. The CDR3 nucleotides read TGTGCCAGCAGTGGACTAGACGTCTCCTACGAGCAGTACTTC.

Comments on this clonotype: Mismatch with germline at one junction end may stem from a read error. CDR3: CASREDRGRTGELFF. CDR3 DNA: TGTGCCAGCAGAGAAGACAGGGGGCGAACCGGGGAGCTGTTTTTT. The chain recombines TRBV2 with TRBJ2-2; TRBD1 agrees at 10 bases. The CDR3 is made up of 15 amino acids. Germline V gene sequence: CDR1 SNHLY, CDR2 FYNNEI.

This chain links TRBV7-6 with TRBJ1-3; unclear D gene. V lost 0 bases and J 1 base, leaving 10 bases between the germline ends. Germline lookup yields CDR1 SGHVS and CDR2 FNYEAQ. This CDR3 is 16 amino acids long. CDR3 coding DNA: TGTGCCAGCAGCTTAGCTCGATGGCGATCTGGAAACACCATATATTTT. Translated: CASSLARWRSGNTIYF.

The J gene is TRBJ2-5, the V gene TRBV10-3, with D unresolved. CDR1 ENHRY and CDR2 SYGVKD come from the germline V gene. V dropped 3 bases and J dropped 2 bases, with 7 bases sitting between them. This CDR3 comprises 13 residues. CDR3 DNA: TGTGCCATCAGTGACTACATACAAGAGACCCAGTACTTC. Its protein is CAISDYIQETQYF.

V is TRBV7-4 and J is TRBJ2-1, with 10 bases identical to TRBD1. CDR3 size: 14 residues. The trim removed 6 bases at V and 7 bases at J, leaving 6 bases unmatched. Germline values: CDR1 SGHVT, CDR2 SQSDAQ. The CDR3 is CASRTGGLWNEQFF. CDR3 in DNA: TGTGCCAGCAGGACAGGGGGCTTGTGGAATGAGCAGTTCTTC.